This T cell receptor (beta chain) is from a study listed by TCRdb under 2016. The library was built by means of RT-PCR. Sequencing was carried out with an Illumina MiSeq. Using fastp at Q25 and MiXCR, TCRdb reprocessed the public reads and kept productive beta chains. Merged by CDR3 protein, the rows form single entries marked with the most common genes and DNA. The sample table records more than 550,000 distinct CDR3 sequences; 11% to 15% of these occur just once. The ten most abundant clones make up 3.6% of the sample. Of note for this clonotype: Its antigen has not been determined. No clone much larger than this one lies a single base away; base qualities are absent.

The germline V gene (reference sequence) gives CDR1 as DFQATT and CDR2 as SNEGSKA. Trimming costs V 4 bases and J 1 base, and their ends lie 13 bases apart. Including the terminal cysteine and phenylalanine, the CDR3 comprises 14 residues. The retained sequence is limited to the CDR3, 42 bases, with the frame set at the first base. The receptor chain draws on TRBV20-1 and TRBJ1-2; the D gene cannot be resolved reliably. This TCR derives from a female donor in good health, serving as a healthy control. Specimen: memory CD4+ T cells from blood. The CDR3 region: CSAKPHGFNYGYTF. The base sequence is TGCAGTGCTAAGCCACACGGTTTTAACTATGGCTACACCTTC.